Each of the 5 T cell receptor beta chains below was sequenced from the same sample in a study of CD4 T cells in relation to SARS-CoV-2 and coronaviruses. Method: immunoSEQ multiplex PCR; TCRdb's copy keeps in-frame clones and lacks some. The repertoire holds around 40,000 clones, with around 82% as singletons. Antigens for these TCRs are unknown. The specimen was naive CD4+ T cells from PBMCs, cultured in vitro. As for subset: naive CD4+ T cells isolated by negative enrichment. The receptors were sampled from an adult with COVID-19.

This clone was detected once. The chain couples TRBV19 to TRBJ2-3; 15 nucleotides line up with TRBD2. Germline CDR1 LNHDA, CDR2 SQIVND (reference sequence). Trimming at V came to 8 bases and at J to 5 bases, leaving 5 bases not matched to a gene. This CDR3 spans 15 amino acids. The CDR3 nucleotides are TGTGCCAGTGGACTAGCGGGAGGGCCAGTAGATACGCAGTATTTT. Its translation is CASGLAGGPVDTQYF.

This rearrangement joins TRBV5-5 to TRBJ2-1; TRBD2 aligns across 8 bases. Germline values: CDR1 SGHKS, CDR2 YYEKEE (reference sequence). V lost 5 bases to trimming and J lost 4 bases; unmatched junction nucleotides: 11. This CDR3 is built from 16 residues. The CDR3 spells CASSVPPGGVYNEQFF. The CDR3 nucleotides are TGTGCCAGCAGTGTTCCCCCGGGAGGGGTTTACAATGAGCAGTTCTTC.

This chain uses TRBV4-1 with TRBJ2-7; D might be TRBD2 (6 bases). The CDR3 length is 15 residues. V lost 5 bases to trimming and J lost 2 bases, with 16 bases between them. CDR1 is MGHRA, CDR2 YSYEKL, per germline. This chain's CDR3 is CASSSPAAGTYEQYF. CDR3 sequence (DNA): TGCGCCAGCAGCTCACCCGCGGCGGGAACCTACGAGCAGTACTTC.

This chain uses TRBV4-1 with TRBJ2-1, with 16 bases that match TRBD2. V gave up 6 bases and J gave up 9 bases; unmatched junction bases: 8. From germline, CDR1 is MGHRA and CDR2 YSYEKL. The CDR3 is 16 amino acids. CDR3 residues: CASSQPGTSGRVEQFF. CDR3 bases: TGCGCCAGCAGTCAACCCGGGACTAGCGGGAGGGTTGAGCAGTTCTTC.

The J gene is TRBJ1-1, the V gene TRBV16; a possible D gene is TRBD1 (6 bases). The CDR3 runs to 13 residues. Germline CDR1 reads KGHSY; CDR2 reads FQNENV. V was shortened by 1 base and J by 8 bases, with 11 bases between the two germline ends. The CDR3 protein is CASSQWDTGEAFF. The CDR3 DNA reads TGTGCCAGCAGCCAATGGGACACGGGAGAAGCTTTCTTT.